This T cell receptor (beta chain) was sequenced during a study of cytomegalovirus exposure and HLA in healthy donors. Researchers ran the PCR with 60 Vbeta and 13 Jbeta primers. This table comes from immunoSEQ multiplex PCR, and its TCRdb copy is limited to in-frame clones, with some not included. Among more than 90,000 clones listed, approximately 85% were seen once. Germline CDR1 reads SGHNT; CDR2 reads YYREEE (reference sequence). This CDR3 contains 15 residues. Whole-study findings and limits: Several of the most significant clusters appeared linked to common viral pathogens, based on a later analysis.

At collection, donors were nominally healthy, but unrecorded immune exposures were probable. This clone showed up just a few times. As yet, its antigen is unknown. The sequenced sample was PBMCs. This receptor was taken from a man aged 30-40 years in good health and CMV-seronegative. This chain uses TRBV5-4 with TRBJ2-5, with 8 bases lining up with TRBD1. The J call is uncertain, as TRBJ2-7 better fits the DNA end. CDR3 nucleotides: TGTGCCAGCAGCTTGACATGGACAGGGAGCGACGAGCAGTACTTC. It specifies CASSLTWTGSDEQYF.